These T cell receptor beta chains were read from a single sample in a study of blood T cell repertoires in COVID-19. The repertoire was sequenced with immunoSEQ multiplex PCR; TCRdb's copy has only in-frame clones and lacks some. The repertoire holds 250,000 or so clones, with approximately 90% as singletons. Sample: PBMCs or T cells enriched from blood (not recorded which). Receptor source: a man between 35 and 55 years old who had been exposed to COVID-19. Each CDR3 is given without its conserved first and last residue. Clone sizes are given selectively: once, few, many, or a class where the clone is expanded.

cdr3_length clone_size v_call cdr3_aa
13 NA TRBV5-1 ASSLGTDRGTEAF
12 NA TRBV2 ASSDAGIRAEAF
13 NA TRBV4-1 ASSPSRGTNYGYT
11 NA TRBV28 ASSPQGLNEQY
11 NA TRBV9 ASSRAKNEKLF
12 NA TRBV6-5 ASSYQGDNTEAF
18 NA TRBV6-2/TRBV6-3 ASSWGTGLAGALEQETQY
13 NA TRBV19 ASSMIGGRNTEAF
11 NA TRBV27 ASRTSGTDTQY
12 NA TRBV10-2 ASSDLLTDQPQH
10 NA TRBV27 ASRRSSYEQY
14 NA TRBV9 ASSLGGGRNGNEQY
11 NA TRBV28 ASRTGAFEKLF
15 NA TRBV28 ASSSPQGRGFNQPQH
11 NA TRBV4-2 ASSQGRGSEQY
13 NA TRBV19 ASSIESGKTYEQY
14 NA TRBV30 AWSPIKGGLNTEAF
13 NA TRBV19 ASSIPSYPREKLF
15 NA TRBV4-2 ASSQRSGTGGTDTQY
9 NA TRBV12-1 ASSSQYEQY
15 NA TRBV14 ASSQPREGLYTGELF
13 NA TRBV11-2 ASSLTGAHLHEQY
14 NA TRBV11-3 ASSMTAGSYNSPLH
12 NA TRBV10-2 ATQLTATNEKLF
14 NA TRBV4-2 ASSQVGQEISYEQY
11 once TRBV19 ASSLEGNTEAF
13 NA TRBV9 ASSKSGTSGYEQY
11 NA TRBV3-1/TRBV3-2 ASSPDMNTEAF
11 NA TRBV10-3 AIQGDGTGELF
15 NA TRBV9 ASSVRLAEENTGELF
14 NA TRBV9 ASSVGHRTGVYGYT
13 NA TRBV5-5 ASSLLQGYNQPQH
10 NA TRBV7-9 ASSLTHGELF